Listed here are 26 T cell receptor beta chains from one sample, sequenced in a study of shared clonotypes between healthy human individuals. TCRdb's copy holds only in-frame clones and misses some; the assay was immunoSEQ multiplex PCR. The sample lists over a million clones, about 80% occurring once. The specimen sequenced was memory CD4+ T cells from PBMCs. Subset specified: CD45RA-negative fraction. These TCRs come from a man between 18 and 29 years old in good health. Some clones in this sample may be carry-over from other donors' samples.

As concerns this clone: A single base is all that separates this from a far larger clone, so a read error is likely. Other DNA sequences of this sample code for an identical CDR3. J is TRBJ1-5 and V is TRBV6-1; 8 bases map to TRBD1. This CDR3 has 13 residues. V lost 6 bases to trimming and J lost 4 bases; unmatched junction nucleotides: 2. The germline V gene has CDR1 MNHNS and CDR2 SASEGT. The CDR3 sequence is CASRGTGNQPQHF. The CDR3 nucleotides read TGTGCCAGCAGGGGGACAGGTAATCAGCCCCAGCATTTT.

The rearrangement uses TRBV30 and TRBJ2-1, with D hard to call. This CDR3 comprises 10 residues. V lost 2 bases, J lost 8 bases, and 4 bases lay in between. Germline V CDR1 and CDR2: GTSNPN, SVGIG (reference sequence). Here the CDR3 reads CAWSQDEQFF. The CDR3 coding sequence is TGTGCCTGGAGTCAGGATGAGCAGTTCTTC.

With respect to this clone: The junction departs from germline at one end; a sequencing error may be responsible. This chain connects TRBV5-1 to TRBJ2-1; 12 bases match TRBD2. The CDR3 consists of 14 residues. Germline assignment: CDR1 SGHRS and CDR2 YFSETQ. The CDR3 loop is CASSLALAGGLPIF. CDR3 nucleotide sequence: TGCGCCAGCAGCTTGGCCCTAGCGGGAGGGCTCCCCATCTTC.

This clone has ten or more counts. Other nucleotide sequences in the sample specify the same CDR3. This chain joins TRBV28 and TRBJ2-3; 7 bases fit TRBD2. V dropped 2 bases and J dropped 3; count of bases not matched to a gene: 5. The germline CDR1 and CDR2 sequences are MDHEN and SYDVKM. The CDR3 runs to 15 residues. The CDR3 nucleotides read TGTGCCAGCAGTTTAGCGGGAGTTGGGACAGATACGCAGTATTTT. This encodes CASSLAGVGTDTQYF.

This clone came up a few times. The chain recombines TRBV7-9 with TRBJ1-6; the D gene is possibly TRBD1 (5 bases). CDR1 SEHNR and CDR2 FQNEAQ come from the germline V gene (reference sequence). Deletions cut 1 base from V and 11 bases from J, with 18 bases between. The CDR3 covers 16 residues. In nucleotides, the CDR3 is TGTGCCAGCAGCTTAGAGAGGGGCGATAGAGCTGCACCCCTCCACTTT. As protein: CASSLERGDRAAPLHF.

The chain uses TRBV18 and TRBJ1-1; D is unresolved. V was pared by 1 base and J by 8 bases, with 17 bases between. Looked up from germline, CDR1 is KGHSH and CDR2 is LQKENI. This CDR3 has 15 amino acids. The CDR3 loop is CASSPQPLYPGEAFF. DNA for the CDR3: TGTGCCAGCTCACCACAACCTCTCTATCCGGGGGAAGCTTTCTTT.

V and J are TRBV30 and TRBJ2-1; D may correspond to TRBD1 or TRBD2 (5 bases each). CDR3 length: 12 residues. Germline loops: CDR1 GTSNPN, CDR2 SVGIG (reference sequence). Between the trimmed V and J ends, which lost 4 bases and 8 bases, there was a span of 12 bases. The CDR3 loop is CAWTPGHHEQFF. CDR3 sequence (DNA): TGTGCCTGGACGCCGGGGCACCATGAGCAGTTCTTC.

The chain links TRBV6-1 to TRBJ2-3; 8 bases map to TRBD2. V shed 6 bases and J 7 bases; nucleotides not matched to a gene: 6. CDR1 is MNHNS, CDR2 SASEGT, per germline. This CDR3 region has 13 residues. CDR3 region: CASRAGGSNTQYF. CDR3 DNA sequence: TGTGCCAGCAGGGCGGGAGGCTCCAATACGCAGTATTTT.

This clone was observed a single time. V is TRBV5-5 and J is TRBJ2-5; no clear D. This CDR3 comprises 14 residues. From germline, CDR1 is SGHKS and CDR2 YYEKEE (reference sequence). V lost 3 bases to trimming and J lost 3 bases, with 12 bases between them. CDR3 amino acids: CASSSAVDEETQYF. In DNA form, the CDR3 reads TGTGCCAGCAGCTCCGCAGTCGATGAAGAGACCCAGTACTTC.

Concerning this clone itself: The identical CDR3 is also encoded by other nucleotide sequences in the sample. The chain uses TRBV9 and TRBJ2-1; the D is unclear. This CDR3 region has 15 residues. Germline CDR1 reads SGDLS; CDR2 reads YYNGEE. V was trimmed by 0 bases and J by 0 bases, leaving 7 bases between them. CDR3: CASSVGVVSYNEQFF. The DNA for the CDR3 is TGTGCCAGCAGCGTAGGGGTGGTCTCCTACAATGAGCAGTTCTTC.

The V gene is TRBV19, the J gene TRBJ2-7; TRBD1 aligns across 11 bases. CDR1 is LNHDA, CDR2 SQIVND, per germline (reference sequence). The CDR3 is 15 amino acids. Losses at the gene ends were 4 bases for V and 5 bases for J; bases not matched to a gene: 7. CDR3 residues: CASSKDRGRGNEQYF. The CDR3 nucleotides are TGTGCCAGTAGTAAGGACAGGGGGCGAGGCAACGAGCAGTACTTC.

V usage is TRBV27 and J usage is TRBJ2-5; TRBD2 aligns across 8 bases. CDR3 length equals 15 residues. After removal of 3 bases from V and 5 bases from J, the junction contained 8 bases not matched to a gene. Germline V CDR1 and CDR2: MNHEY, SMNVEV (reference sequence). The CDR3 region has the DNA TGTGCCAGCAGTTTGCAGCGGGGGAGGTTCGAGACCCAGTACTTC. Encoded protein: CASSLQRGRFETQYF.

The chain uses TRBV5-5 and TRBJ1-1, with TRBD1 identical over 11 bases. This CDR3 spans 14 amino acids. Germline CDR1 is SGHKS and CDR2 is YYEKEE (reference sequence). V shed 2 bases and J 4 bases; nucleotides not matched to a gene: 1. The DNA for the CDR3 is TGTGCCAGCAGCTTAGGGACAGGGGGCACTGAAGCTTTCTTT. Protein: CASSLGTGGTEAFF.

This rearrangement joins TRBV9 to TRBJ2-1; 11 bases align to TRBD2. In germline, CDR1 is SGDLS, CDR2 YYNGEE. With V trimmed by 7 bases and J by 8 bases, 20 bases remained unmatched. The CDR3 is made up of 18 amino acids. The CDR3 DNA reads as TGTGCCAGCGCCCCACACATTAGCGGGAGGGCCTCAATGGATGAGCAGTTCTTC. The encoded protein is CASAPHISGRASMDEQFF.

This clone was seen once. This chain joins TRBV15 and TRBJ1-4; no clear D gene. Germline assignment: CDR1 LNHNV and CDR2 YYDKDF (reference sequence). This CDR3 contains 13 residues. Trimming removed 1 base at V and 8 bases at J, with 8 bases between. The CDR3: CATSRGGNEKLFF. As DNA, the CDR3 is TGTGCCACCAGCAGAGGAGGGAACGAAAAACTGTTTTTT.

This clone was recorded a few times. Distinct nucleotide sequences in the sample also encode this CDR3. The rearrangement joins TRBV5-1 to TRBJ2-3; no clear D gene. The CDR3 has 15 amino acids. In germline, CDR1 is SGHRS, CDR2 YFSETQ. Trimming pared 0 bases from V and 0 bases from J, leaving 8 bases between. CDR3 residues: CASSLGGTSTDTQYF. Here the CDR3 DNA reads TGCGCCAGCAGCTTGGGGGGAACTAGCACAGATACGCAGTATTTT.

This sequence joins TRBV5-1 and TRBJ1-1, with D possibly TRBD1 on 5 matching bases. CDR1 SGHRS and CDR2 YFSETQ come from the germline V gene. The V end was cut by 4 bases, the J end by 0 bases, with 16 bases between. The CDR3 totals 16 residues. The CDR3 bases are TGCGCCAGCAGCCCTTCCCCTCTGGACATGAACACTGAAGCTTTCTTT. It translates to CASSPSPLDMNTEAFF.

The chain couples TRBV6-1 to TRBJ2-7, with TRBD1 identical over 7 bases. Germline V gene lookup returns CDR1 MNHNS and CDR2 SASEGT. Trimming cost V 7 bases and J 5 bases; bases outside gene matches: 8. The CDR3 runs 13 residues. As DNA, the CDR3 is TGTGCCAGCACCGTACAGGGGACCCACGAGCAGTACTTC. Protein sequence: CASTVQGTHEQYF.

This clone has a count of ten or more. The chain couples TRBV29-1 to TRBJ2-1; TRBD2 matches 7 bases. This CDR3 spans 15 amino acids. The V and J ends lost 4 bases and 9 bases, in that order; junction bases with no gene match: 15. Germline CDR1 and CDR2: SQVTM and ANQGSEA. CDR3 DNA: TGCAGCGTTGTGAGGGTTTCGGGATCGGGAGGTGAGCAGTTCTTC. Translation: CSVVRVSGSGGEQFF.

This chain uses TRBV7-9 with TRBJ1-4; D remains unclear. The germline gives CDR1 SEHNR, CDR2 FQNEAQ (reference sequence). V dropped 5 bases and J dropped 4 bases, with 8 bases sitting between them. The CDR3 is 13 amino acids. In DNA form, the CDR3 reads TGTGCCAGCAGCGATAGCGGTAATGAAAAACTGTTTTTT. This encodes CASSDSGNEKLFF.

The V call is TRBV11-2, the J call TRBJ2-7, with 7 bases that match TRBD2. This CDR3 region has 14 residues. Germline CDR1 SGHAT, CDR2 FQNNGV. With 7 bases clipped from V and 5 bases from J, the junction kept 11 bases outside the gene matches. This CDR3 reads CASNRLGEGNEQYF. DNA of the CDR3: TGTGCCAGCAACCGCCTTGGGGAGGGCAACGAGCAGTACTTC.

The chain is built from TRBV5-5 and TRBJ1-1, with 7 nucleotides matching TRBD1. With 5 bases clipped from V and 4 bases from J, the junction kept 11 bases outside the gene matches. This CDR3 is 15 amino acids long. CDR1 and CDR2 (germline): SGHKS, YYEKEE (reference sequence). CDR3 region: CASSYPGQRSTEAFF. The CDR3 DNA reads as TGTGCCAGCAGTTACCCGGGACAGAGGTCCACTGAAGCTTTCTTT.

This clone has more than one count but fewer than ten. The chain joins TRBV5-6 to TRBJ1-1, with D hard to call. V lost 4 bases, J lost 1 base, and 8 bases lay in between. From germline, CDR1 is SGHDT and CDR2 YYEEEE. The CDR3 sequence is 13 residues long. CDR3 coding DNA: TGTGCCAGCAGCCGGGCCTCGAACACTGAAGCTTTCTTT. It is translated as CASSRASNTEAFF.

This chain links TRBV7-8 with TRBJ2-5; D could derive from TRBD1 or TRBD2 (5 bases each). CDR1 is SGHVS, CDR2 FQNEAQ, per germline. Trimming removed 4 bases from V and 1 base from J, with 7 bases in between. The CDR3 is 13 residues long. CDR3 region: CASSWDGQETQYF. The CDR3, as DNA: TGTGCCAGCAGCTGGGACGGCCAAGAGACCCAGTACTTC.

The V call is TRBV11-3, the J call TRBJ2-7, with D possibly TRBD2 on 6 matching bases. CDR3 length equals 14 residues. Germline V lookup: CDR1 SGHNT, CDR2 YENEEA. Trimming removed 2 bases from V and 3 bases from J, with 11 bases in between. The CDR3 loop is CASSLSGGRYEQYF. For the CDR3, the DNA is TGTGCCAGCAGCTTATCCGGGGGTCGCTACGAGCAGTACTTC.

The chain carries TRBV5-1 and TRBJ2-3, with D uncertain. The CDR3 has 14 amino acids. Germline V gives CDR1 SGHRS, CDR2 YFSETQ. V was pared by 5 bases and J by 2 bases, with 12 bases between. Written as DNA, the CDR3 is TGCGCCAGCAGGGAGCGTGGCGACACAGATACGCAGTATTTT. As protein: CASRERGDTDTQYF.